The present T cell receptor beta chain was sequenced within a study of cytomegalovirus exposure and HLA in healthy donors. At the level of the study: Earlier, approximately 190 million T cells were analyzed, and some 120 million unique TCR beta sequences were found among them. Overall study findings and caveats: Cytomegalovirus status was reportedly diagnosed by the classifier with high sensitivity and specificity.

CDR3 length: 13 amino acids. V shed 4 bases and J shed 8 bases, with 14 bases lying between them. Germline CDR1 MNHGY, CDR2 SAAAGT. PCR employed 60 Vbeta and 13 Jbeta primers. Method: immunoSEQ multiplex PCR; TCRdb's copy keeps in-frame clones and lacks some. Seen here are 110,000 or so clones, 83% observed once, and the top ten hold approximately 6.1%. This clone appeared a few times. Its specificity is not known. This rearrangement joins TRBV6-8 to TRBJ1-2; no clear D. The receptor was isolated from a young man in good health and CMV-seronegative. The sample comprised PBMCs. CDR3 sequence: CASSSTATGGYTF. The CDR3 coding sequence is TGTGCCAGCAGTTCGACGGCGACGGGGGGCTACACCTTC.